This T cell receptor beta chain was captured by sequencing in a study of CD8 T cells in Susac syndrome. RNA amounts of roughly 0.45 to 1 ug underwent reverse transcription with random hexamers. TCR beta CDR3 was amplified by immunoSEQ covering 54 Vbeta and 13 Jbeta. Via MiXCR, TCRdb re-called the immunoSEQ multiplex PCR reads, giving one row per CDR3 protein. The table shows about 300,000 distinct CDR3 sequences, with over 75% occurring only once. The TEMRA cells underwent FACS enrichment, while the CD8+ and CD4+ T cells underwent negative isolation. The sample comprised CD8+ T cells from PBMCs. The receptor was isolated from a human donor with multiple sclerosis.

DNA of the CDR3: TGTGCCAGCAAGGCAGGGGGCTTAGATCCTTATGGCTACACCTTC. Encoded protein: CASKAGGLDPYGYTF. V usage is TRBV2 and J usage is TRBJ1-2, with 8 positions matching TRBD1. The CDR3 is made up of 15 amino acids. Trimming took 7 bases from V and 5 from J; bases not matched to a gene: 12. Germline-derived CDR1 and CDR2 are SNHLY and FYNNEI.